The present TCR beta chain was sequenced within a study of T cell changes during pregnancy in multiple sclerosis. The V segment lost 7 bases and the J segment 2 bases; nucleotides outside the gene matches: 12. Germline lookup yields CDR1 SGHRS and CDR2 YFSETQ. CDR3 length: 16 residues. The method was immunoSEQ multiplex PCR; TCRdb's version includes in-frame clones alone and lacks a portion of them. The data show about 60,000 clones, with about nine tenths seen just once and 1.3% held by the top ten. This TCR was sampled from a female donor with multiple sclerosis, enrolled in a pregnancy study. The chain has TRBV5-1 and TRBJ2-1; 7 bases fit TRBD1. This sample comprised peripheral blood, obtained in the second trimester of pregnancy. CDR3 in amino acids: CASFVGDSVTYNEQFF. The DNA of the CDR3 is TGCGCCAGCTTCGTGGGGGACAGTGTTACCTACAATGAGCAGTTCTTC.